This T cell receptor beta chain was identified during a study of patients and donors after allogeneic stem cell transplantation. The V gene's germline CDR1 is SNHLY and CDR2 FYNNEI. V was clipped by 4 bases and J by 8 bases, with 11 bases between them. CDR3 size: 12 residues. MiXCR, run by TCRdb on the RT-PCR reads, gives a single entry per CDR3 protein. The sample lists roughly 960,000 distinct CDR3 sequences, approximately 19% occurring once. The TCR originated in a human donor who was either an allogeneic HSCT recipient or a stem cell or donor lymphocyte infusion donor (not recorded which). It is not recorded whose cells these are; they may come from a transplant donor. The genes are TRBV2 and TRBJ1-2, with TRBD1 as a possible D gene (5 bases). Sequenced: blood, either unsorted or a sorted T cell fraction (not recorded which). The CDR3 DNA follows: TGTGCCAGCAGTGTTCTAGGGGTCGGCTACACCTTC. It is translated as CASSVLGVGYTF. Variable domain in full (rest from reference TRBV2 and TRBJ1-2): EPEVTQTPSHQVTQMGQEVILRCVPISNHLYFYWYRQILGQKVEFLVSFYNNEISEKSEIFDDQFSVERPDGSNFTLKIRSTKLEDSAMYFCASSVLGVGYTFGSGTRLTVV.